This TCR beta chain stems from a study of post-analysis software for immune sequencing data. Looking at the study overall: Courses of disease covered relapsing-remitting, secondary progressive and progressive-relapsing multiple sclerosis. Notes on the study in general: Analysis by F measure revealed that same-batch samples clustered strongly together. Comparison with controls showed significantly lower normalized Chao1 diversity in multiple sclerosis patients. Five TRBV segments, including TRBV5-6, TRBV5-1 and TRBV20-1, were more frequent in patients than controls.

Researchers reported that TCR beta cDNA libraries carried unique molecular identifiers. Yield was approximately 500,000 cDNA molecules from approximately 0.91 to 9.4 million T cells. TCRdb processed the PCR reads anew with MiXCR; each CDR3 protein has one entry. The data contain hundreds of thousands of distinct CDR3 sequences, roughly 46% of them seen just once; the ten biggest clones take up around 1.7%. The CDR3 runs to 15 residues. V lost 6 bases to trimming and J lost 0 bases; unmatched junction nucleotides: 4. On this clonotype itself: Antigen: not known.

This receptor was taken from a girl aged 5-17 years with multiple sclerosis. Sequenced input: blood. V is TRBV12-3 or TRBV12-4 and J is TRBJ2-1, with 8 bases lining up with TRBD2. DNA of the CDR3: TGTGCCAGCAGCGCCAGCGGGAGCTCCTACAATGAGCAGTTCTTC. Translating it yields CASSASGSSYNEQFF.